Presented here are 29 T cell receptor beta chains from one specimen sequenced in a study of control samples from healthy donors and cancer patients. TCRdb's table, derived via immunoSEQ multiplex PCR, lists solely in-frame clones and lacks some. There are fewer than 150,000 clones in the sample; approximately 93% occur only once, and 7.8% lies in the top ten. Sequencing was done on a sample of blood. The origin of the receptors is a woman aged 18-35 years in good health.

This clone was detected only once. The rearrangement links TRBV28 to TRBJ2-7; 9 bases match TRBD1. The CDR3 length is 14 residues. Germline CDR1 is MDHEN and CDR2 is SYDVKM. The J segment lost 3 bases and the V segment lost 5 bases, leaving 5 bases of the junction unmatched. The CDR3 is CASSTGTGHYEQYF. The CDR3 bases are TGTGCCAGCAGTACCGGGACAGGGCACTACGAGCAGTACTTC.

The rearrangement links TRBV6-2 or TRBV6-3 to TRBJ1-5; D not resolved. Germline-derived CDR1 and CDR2 are MNHEY and SVGEGT. The CDR3 extends over 13 amino acids. Trimming stripped 6 bases from V and 3 bases from J, with 9 bases between. This chain's CDR3 is CASSTPPNQPQHF. The CDR3 DNA is TGTGCCAGCAGCACGCCCCCCAATCAGCCCCAGCATTTT.

This sequence joins TRBV24-1 and TRBJ2-2; 12 nucleotides align to TRBD1. CDR1 and CDR2 (germline): KGHDR, SFDVKD. The ends lost 3 bases at V and 0 bases at J; junction bases unmatched: 22. There are 24 residues in the CDR3. CDR3 nucleotide sequence: TGTGCCACCAGTGATCCTTTCGGCTCCCCGGGACAGGGGGCGGAAAGGGCGAACACCGGGGAGCTGTTTTTT. This translates into CATSDPFGSPGQGAERANTGELFF.

This clone occurred once. The rearrangement joins TRBV7-2 to TRBJ2-1; 9 bases agree with TRBD2. The CDR3 spans 15 residues. Germline CDR1 reads SGHTA; CDR2 reads FQGNSA. Trimming at V came to 1 base and at J to 3 bases, leaving 1 base not matched to a gene. The CDR3 protein is CASSLDSGSYNEQFF. The DNA for the CDR3 is TGTGCCAGCAGCTTAGATAGCGGGAGCTACAATGAGCAGTTCTTC.

The chain recombines TRBV6-5 with TRBJ1-1, with D possibly TRBD1 on 6 matching bases. V lost 7 bases and J 0 bases, leaving 15 bases between the germline ends. CDR3 size: 15 residues. Germline V CDR1 and CDR2: MNHEY, SVGAGI. CDR3 in amino acids: CASTVGGSLNTEAFF. The CDR3, as DNA: TGTGCCAGCACGGTCGGGGGCAGTTTGAACACTGAAGCTTTCTTT.

The rearrangement joins TRBV29-1 to TRBJ2-7; possibly TRBD1 for D (6 bases). This CDR3 region has 14 residues. Germline V gives CDR1 SQVTM, CDR2 ANQGSEA. V lost 4 bases and J lost 2, with 15 bases in between. The CDR3 region has the DNA TGCAGCGTTGCCGAAGCAGGGGAACCCTACGAGCAGTACTTC. Translation gives CSVAEAGEPYEQYF.

The V call is TRBV7-8, the J call TRBJ2-6; 9 bases map to TRBD1. Germline-derived CDR1 and CDR2 are SGHVS and FQNEAQ. The CDR3 contains 19 residues. Trimming took 10 bases from V and 0 from J; bases not matched to a gene: 16. The CDR3 DNA sequence: TGTGCCACCACCTCGTTATGGACAGGGGTTCCCTCTGGGGCCAACGTCCTGACTTTC. Protein sequence: CATTSLWTGVPSGANVLTF.

The rearrangement uses TRBV11-2 and TRBJ1-2, with D maybe TRBD1 (5 bases). The V end lost 1 base, the J end lost 8 bases, and 14 bases lay between the germline ends. The germline gives CDR1 SGHAT, CDR2 FQNNGV. The CDR3 has 14 amino acids. In DNA, the CDR3 is TGTGCCAGCAGCTTAGGCGGGGGAGGGTTCGGCTACACCTTC. Residues: CASSLGGGGFGYTF.

A single count supports this clone. Here the CDR3 reads CASSSPLMNTGELFF. Written as DNA, the CDR3 is TGTGCCAGCAGCTCACCGCTCATGAACACCGGGGAGCTGTTTTTT. This rearrangement joins TRBV7-9 to TRBJ2-2; unclear D gene. CDR3 length: 15 residues. Germline CDR1 reads SEHNR; CDR2 reads FQNEAQ (reference sequence). V dropped 4 bases and J dropped 1 base, with 10 bases sitting between them.

The J gene is TRBJ2-1, the V gene TRBV29-1; TRBD2 agrees at 11 bases. The V and J ends lost 4 bases and 12 bases, in that order; junction bases with no gene match: 11. This CDR3 contains 14 residues. Per the germline V gene, CDR1 is SQVTM and CDR2 is ANQGSEA. This chain's CDR3 is CSVVAGGRMSWQFF. Written as DNA, the CDR3 is TGCAGCGTTGTAGCGGGAGGGCGGATGTCATGGCAGTTCTTC.

This sequence joins TRBV15 and TRBJ2-3; no reliable D call. Germline V gene data show CDR1 as LNHNV and CDR2 as YYDKDF (reference sequence). The CDR3 covers 13 residues. V was trimmed by 1 base and J by 3 bases, leaving 5 bases between them. The CDR3 spells CATSRVRTDTQYF. The DNA of the CDR3 is TGTGCCACCAGCAGAGTTCGGACAGATACGCAGTATTTT.

The rearrangement joins TRBV12-5 to TRBJ1-2; 8 bases align to TRBD1. Germline CDR1 and CDR2: LGHNT and FRNRAP. CDR3 length: 19 residues. V gave up 0 bases and J gave up 4 bases; unmatched junction bases: 16. The CDR3 DNA sequence: TGTGCTAGTGGTTTGGTGCCCCTGGTGCGACAGGGGCCGTCCTATGGCTACACCTTC. Its translation is CASGLVPLVRQGPSYGYTF.

The chain uses TRBV7-6 and TRBJ2-5; D possibly corresponds to TRBD2 (6 bases). This CDR3 region has 13 residues. V gave up 4 bases and J gave up 1 base, with 7 bases separating them. The germline V gene encodes CDR1 SGHVS and CDR2 FNYEAQ. The CDR3 coding sequence is TGTGCCAGCAGCTCGGGACTCCAAGAGACCCAGTACTTC. Translation gives CASSSGLQETQYF. The full variable domain, with the rest looked up from reference TRBV7-6 and TRBJ2-5, is GAGVSQSPRYKVTKRGQDVALRCDPISGHVSLYWYRQALGQGPEFLTYFNYEAQQDKSGLPNDRFSAERPEGSISTLTIQRTEQRDSAMYRCASSSGLQETQYFGPGTRLLVL.

The J gene is TRBJ2-1, the V gene TRBV11-2; maybe TRBD2 (7 bases). The CDR3 is 17 residues long. The germline gives CDR1 SGHAT, CDR2 FQNNGV. V gave up 1 base and J gave up 7 bases, with 20 bases separating them. CDR3 amino acids: CASSLVLGGRANNEQFF. CDR3 in DNA: TGTGCCAGCAGCTTAGTTCTAGGGGGGAGGGCGAATAATGAGCAGTTCTTC.

V and J are TRBV12-5 and TRBJ1-2; 7 nucleotides match TRBD1. This CDR3 is built from 14 residues. The V gene end was trimmed by 7 bases and the J gene end by 5 bases; junction bases not matched to a gene: 10. The germline gives CDR1 LGHNT, CDR2 FRNRAP. The CDR3 region has the DNA TGTGCTAGTGCTCCTGGTGACAGGGAATATGGCTACACCTTC. Protein sequence: CASAPGDREYGYTF.

The chain links TRBV12-3 or TRBV12-4 to TRBJ2-5; D uncertain. This CDR3 is 13 amino acids long. Trimming cost V 3 bases and J 3 bases, with 8 bases left between them. CDR3 in amino acids: CASSFSVKETQYF. CDR3 nucleotides: TGTGCCAGCAGTTTTTCCGTCAAAGAGACCCAGTACTTC.

This clone was seen only a few times. The chain is built from TRBV6-9 and TRBJ2-7, with D unclear. Trimming cost V 2 bases and J 6 bases, with 5 bases left between them. CDR3 length: 11 residues. Germline V gene lookup returns CDR1 MNHGY and CDR2 SVAAGI. The CDR3 coding sequence is TGTGCCAGCAGTTATGTCGGCGAGCAGTACTTC. It codes for CASSYVGEQYF.

This clone was seen once. The CDR3 sequence: CASSVNSLSGANVLTF. CDR3 coding DNA: TGTGCCAGCAGCGTGAATAGCCTAAGTGGGGCCAACGTCCTGACTTTC. This rearrangement joins TRBV9 to TRBJ2-6; D not certain. The CDR3 is made up of 16 amino acids. Germline CDR1 and CDR2: SGDLS and YYNGEE. The ends were cut back, 2 bases at V and 3 bases at J, with 12 bases in the middle.

The V and J genes are TRBV12-3 or TRBV12-4 and TRBJ2-7; D is possibly TRBD2 (7 bases). The V end was cut by 5 bases, the J end by 10 bases, with 18 bases between. This CDR3 is 13 amino acids long. The CDR3 protein is CASSRGGGYGQYF. The CDR3 nucleotides are TGTGCCAGCAGTCGGGGCGGGGGCTATGGACAGTACTTC.

The V call is TRBV2, the J call TRBJ2-2; maybe TRBD2 (5 bases). V lost 2 bases, J lost 4 bases, and 17 bases lay in between. This CDR3 has 17 residues. Germline CDR1 and CDR2: SNHLY and FYNNEI. CDR3 sequence (DNA): TGTGCCAGCAGTGAATTCCGCACTAGGGCAACCACCGGGGAGCTGTTTTTT. Residues: CASSEFRTRATTGELFF.

CDR3 region: CASKNSRTGNYGYTF. In DNA form, the CDR3 reads TGTGCCAGTAAAAACTCAAGGACGGGGAACTATGGCTACACCTTC. The rearrangement uses TRBV19 and TRBJ1-2; D uncertain. The CDR3 spans 15 residues. CDR1 and CDR2 from the germline V gene are LNHDA and SQIVND (reference sequence). Trimming took 7 bases from V and 2 from J, leaving 17 bases between them.

This clone was seen a single time. The chain joins TRBV19 to TRBJ2-1; D is undetermined. Trimming pared 3 bases from V and 0 bases from J, leaving 12 bases between. The CDR3 sequence is 16 residues long. Germline V gene data show CDR1 as LNHDA and CDR2 as SQIVND (reference sequence). CDR3 in DNA: TGTGCCAGTAGTATCGGTAAACTATTCTCCTACAATGAGCAGTTCTTC. Translation: CASSIGKLFSYNEQFF.

The chain joins TRBV24-1 to TRBJ2-3; possibly TRBD1 for D (6 bases). Between the trimmed V and J ends, which lost 9 bases and 0 bases, there was a span of 9 bases. The length of the CDR3 is 13 residues. Looked up from germline, CDR1 is KGHDR and CDR2 is SFDVKD. CDR3 sequence: CATGTSSTDTQYF. The DNA for the CDR3 is TGTGCCACCGGGACATCAAGCACAGATACGCAGTATTTT.

The CDR3 loop is CASSESGQFEAFF. In nucleotides, the CDR3 is TGCGCCAGCAGCGAGTCGGGACAGTTTGAAGCTTTCTTT. The genes are TRBV5-1 and TRBJ1-1, with 7 bases matching TRBD1. Germline V gives CDR1 SGHRS, CDR2 YFSETQ. The CDR3 covers 13 residues. J was trimmed by 7 bases and V by 4 bases; bases with no gene match: 7.

J is TRBJ1-1 and V is TRBV24-1; D unresolved. Trimming pared 7 bases from V and 0 bases from J, leaving 8 bases between. Germline V CDR1 and CDR2: KGHDR, SFDVKD. This CDR3 has 13 residues. The chain's CDR3 is CATRQDLNTEAFF. The CDR3 DNA sequence: TGTGCCACCAGGCAGGACCTGAACACTGAAGCTTTCTTT.

This clone was picked up one time. The chain joins TRBV6-2 or TRBV6-3 to TRBJ2-7; 8 bases are shared with TRBD2. This CDR3 has 16 residues. V lost 2 bases, J lost 1 base, and 7 bases stayed unmatched. Germline V lookup: CDR1 MNHEY, CDR2 SVGEGT. Here the CDR3 reads CASSYRASGPSYEQYF. The CDR3 DNA sequence: TGTGCCAGCAGTTACAGGGCTAGCGGGCCGTCCTACGAGCAGTACTTC.

This clone was seen just once. This chain links TRBV28 with TRBJ1-2, with 8 bases identical to TRBD1. The trim removed 4 bases at V and 7 bases at J, leaving 14 bases unmatched. Germline V CDR1 and CDR2: MDHEN, SYDVKM. The length of the CDR3 is 16 residues. The CDR3 nucleotides read TGTGCCAGCAGTTCCCCCGCCGGACAGGGACGGAGTGGCTACACCTTC. It translates to CASSSPAGQGRSGYTF.

The chain links TRBV28 to TRBJ1-5, with 11 bases matching TRBD1. Germline assignment: CDR1 MDHEN and CDR2 SYDVKM. The CDR3 contains 15 residues. Trimming took 6 bases from V and 6 from J; bases not matched to a gene: 7. The CDR3 protein is CASRTRTGGRQPQHF. In DNA form, the CDR3 reads TGTGCCAGCAGGACCAGGACAGGGGGCCGTCAGCCCCAGCATTTT.

The genes are TRBV27 and TRBJ2-7; D is perhaps TRBD1 (6 bases). The germline V and J ends were trimmed by 10 bases and 4 bases, with 23 bases remaining between them. This CDR3 comprises 15 residues. Germline values: CDR1 MNHEY, CDR2 SMNVEV (reference sequence). The CDR3 nucleotides read TGTGCCACCCATCTTTTCGGGACAACGACTTACGAGCAGTACTTC. Translated, it gives CATHLFGTTTYEQYF.